This TCR beta chain comes out of a study of response to subunit inactivated influenza vaccine. Deletions cut 2 bases from V and 4 bases from J, with 9 bases between. Germline values: CDR1 MNHEY, CDR2 SVGAGI. This CDR3 comprises 14 residues. Concerning this clonotype itself: Its antigen is undetermined.

TCRdb reprocessed the RT-PCR reads via MiXCR and lists one record per CDR3 protein. Among fewer than 250,000 distinct CDR3 sequences listed, 14% were seen once. Overall study findings and caveats: Authors proposed each seasonal influenza vaccination draws in few new T cells.

The receptor's source is a man aged 45-60 years who received an inactivated influenza vaccine. The sequences come from CD8+ T cells sorted from PBMCs, collected roughly 5 days after vaccination. This sequence joins TRBV6-5 and TRBJ2-1; a possible D gene is TRBD2 (5 bases). In DNA, the CDR3 is TGTGCCAGCAGTTACGGAGGCAGTTACAATGAGCAGTTCTTC. Translation: CASSYGGSYNEQFF.